The following is a TCR beta chain sequence with its context. Its antigen is unknown. There are no base qualities to consult, and no much larger clone falls within one base. The data are from a study of blood T cell repertoires in COVID-19 (dated by TCRdb to 2019 to 2021). Context from the whole study: Collaborator samples came from the United States, Italy and Spain and covered acute and convalescent phases of COVID-19. The sample metadata nearly always contained a de-identified subject ID, COVID-19 status, age in years and sex. The material from the prospective study consisted of cDNA or gDNA derived from T cells, B-cell-depleted T cells, or PBMCs. Where available, HLA class I and class II types were obtained from metadata supplied by the sample provider rather than from assay-based typing. Subjects who had been exposed to COVID-19, were actively infected with it, or had recovered from it provided the deeply sampled blood TCRbeta repertoires that made up the dataset. The samples were drawn from two sources: the first 160 participants of the ongoing ImmuneRACE study, and fewer than 1,500 subjects contributed by 6 global collaborators. The repertoires were made available in a free public database intended to serve as a resource for research on the immune response to SARS-CoV-2.

TCRbeta CDR3 regions were amplified from genomic DNA using the immunoSEQ Assay, a bias-controlled multiplex PCR. Turning to the authors' computational methods: The number of nucleated cells in each sample was estimated from the amplification of reference gene primers within the assay. To quantify the absolute abundance of each unique TCRbeta CDR3 rearrangement, sequence reads were collapsed and filtered. Productive Simpson clonality was computed per sample as the square root of Simpson's diversity index over productive rearrangements. TCRdb's version of the immuneACCESS table is confined to in-frame rearrangements and falls short of the full clone set. An unresolved V gene accounts for under half of the shortfall where checked; the remainder is of unknown origin. That table supplies the V and J calls and clone size; D and trimming were determined from the DNA. This sample gives approximately 210,000 clones in total; roughly four fifths of them show up just once. The biggest ten clones account for roughly 3.5% of the sample.

Participants in the prospective study were aged about 18 to 95 years, lived in about two dozen United States geographic areas, and enrolled through a virtual design. To assign participants to cohorts, the prospective study relied on clinical history that participants themselves reported in a screening survey and a study questionnaire. Recovered participants in ImmuneRACE Cohort 3 were defined as having two consecutive negative NP/OP PCR tests, clearance from a healthcare professional, or resolution of symptoms. In the prospective study, mobile phlebotomists collected whole blood, serum and a nasopharyngeal or oropharyngeal swab from each participant. Additional blood draws and questionnaires over an approximately 2-month period could optionally be provided by prospective study participants. Prospective study blood samples were shipped either frozen or at room temperature before DNA extraction.

The cysteine opens and the phenylalanine closes a CDR3 of 17 amino acids. Of the read, only the CDR3 DNA is kept; its 51 bases are in frame from base 1. V loses 1 base of germline sequence and J loses 2 bases, and the interval between the two ends is 12 bases. Looking up the germline V gene yields CDR1 SGHTA and CDR2 FQGNSA. Points the paper makes about the study in general: The quantity of clinical and demographic metadata differed by source and by participant and was supplied without curation.

The source of this sequence is an older woman who had recovered from COVID-19. What was sequenced was PBMCs or T cells enriched from blood (not recorded which). The chain joins TRBV7-2 to TRBJ2-6; 6 matching bases give a weak D call of TRBD1. The nucleotide sequence reads TGTGCCAGCAGCTTAGGCCCAGGGGCCACTGGGGCCAACGTCCTGACTTTC. Its product reads: CASSLGPGATGANVLTF.